What follows is one T cell receptor (beta chain) and its context. Its matching antigen is unknown. These data belong to a study of blood T cells in healthy people across ages. Study observations and caveats: The long-lived group displayed more naive CD4+ cells, plus higher diversity, than the aged donors did. Roughly linear age-related decline in beta diversity appeared, significant by age 40.

PCR was performed a second time for 7 to 11 cycles using a sample-barcoded 5' primer and a J-beta primer mix. A template-switch adaptor with 12 random nucleotides tagged each cDNA molecule. TCRdb recomputed calls from the 5' RACE reads with MiXCR, one row per CDR3 protein. The data show 700,000 to 950,000 distinct CDR3 sequences, nearly 60% seen once. The sequenced sample consisted of blood. The sequence was collected from a man aged 30 to 45 in good health.

This CDR3 is CASSQDGSSGRAKNIQYF. CDR3 nucleotides: TGCGCCAGCAGCCAAGATGGATCTAGCGGGAGAGCCAAAAACATTCAGTACTTC. The chain couples TRBV4-1 to TRBJ2-4; TRBD2 matches at 10 bases. The CDR3 length is 18 residues. V lost 0 bases and J lost 0; bases outside the gene matches: 5. CDR1 and CDR2 (germline): MGHRA, YSYEKL.